Listed below are T cell receptor beta chains from one sample, sequenced in a study of OX40 agonist ivuxolimab in advanced cancers. Sequenced by immunoSEQ multiplex PCR; TCRdb stores in-frame clones only, minus some. Of around 26,000 clones in the sample, 75% to 90% were seen once. Sequences were derived from CD4+ or CD8+ T cells sorted from blood, sampled in a trial of the OX40 agonist ivuxolimab. All receptors derive from an adult with an advanced solid tumor such as melanoma, head and neck, liver or kidney cancer. The CDR3 runs from the conserved cysteine through the conserved F or W. The D gene is left open where the match is weak. Clone size, where shown, is once, few, many, or a class for clones that have expanded.

V gene: TRBV7-8
clone size: NA
J gene: TRBJ2-1
D gene: NA
CDR3 protein: CASSLVGGEQFF
CDR3 DNA: TGTGCCAGCAGCTTAGTGGGGGGTGAGCAGTTCTTC

V gene: TRBV28
clone size: NA
J gene: TRBJ2-5
D gene: TRBD2
CDR3 protein: CASSPGTSGGETQYF
CDR3 DNA: TGTGCCAGCAGTCCCGGGACTAGCGGAGGAGAGACCCAGTACTTC

V gene: TRBV5-1
clone size: NA
J gene: TRBJ2-5
D gene: NA
CDR3 protein: CASSLPGMYQETQYF
CDR3 DNA: TGCGCCAGCAGCTTGCCCGGAATGTACCAAGAGACCCAGTACTTC

V gene: TRBV25-1
clone size: NA
J gene: TRBJ2-2
D gene: TRBD2
CDR3 protein: CASSAGLAGLDTGELFF
CDR3 DNA: TGTGCCAGCAGTGCAGGACTAGCGGGGTTAGACACCGGGGAGCTGTTTTTT

V gene: TRBV13
clone size: NA
J gene: TRBJ1-2
D gene: NA
CDR3 protein: CASSLSSTLQGTDYGYTF
CDR3 DNA: TGTGCCAGCAGCTTATCCTCTACTCTACAGGGCACTGATTATGGCTACACCTTC

V gene: TRBV6-1
clone size: NA
J gene: TRBJ1-1
D gene: NA
CDR3 protein: CASSDYYPEAFF
CDR3 DNA: TGTGCCAGCAGTGACTACTACCCTGAAGCTTTCTTT

V gene: TRBV9
clone size: NA
J gene: TRBJ1-1
D gene: NA
CDR3 protein: CASSVDMNTEAFF
CDR3 DNA: TGTGCCAGCAGCGTAGATATGAACACTGAAGCTTTCTTT

V gene: TRBV7-6
clone size: NA
J gene: TRBJ1-1
D gene: NA
CDR3 protein: CASSFTGEAFF
CDR3 DNA: TGTGCCAGCAGCTTTACAGGTGAAGCTTTCTTT

V gene: TRBV7-9
clone size: NA
J gene: TRBJ2-1
D gene: NA
CDR3 protein: CASSPWTANNEQFF
CDR3 DNA: TGTGCCAGCAGCCCTTGGACAGCAAACAATGAGCAGTTCTTC

V gene: TRBV13
clone size: NA
J gene: TRBJ1-6
D gene: TRBD1
CDR3 protein: CASSNDRGFNSPLHF
CDR3 DNA: TGTGCCAGCAGCAACGACAGGGGGTTTAATTCACCCCTCCACTTT

V gene: TRBV6-6
clone size: NA
J gene: TRBJ1-5
D gene: TRBD1
CDR3 protein: CASRPDRYSNQPQHF
CDR3 DNA: TGTGCCAGCAGACCGGACAGGTATAGCAATCAGCCCCAGCATTTT

V gene: TRBV5-1
clone size: NA
J gene: TRBJ2-5
D gene: NA
CDR3 protein: CASSLQGTPQETQYF
CDR3 DNA: TGCGCCAGCAGCTTGCAGGGGACCCCTCAAGAGACCCAGTACTTC

V gene: TRBV4-1
clone size: NA
J gene: TRBJ2-7
D gene: NA
CDR3 protein: CASSQTGSSYEQYF
CDR3 DNA: TGCGCCAGCAGCCAAACAGGGAGCTCCTACGAGCAGTACTTC

V gene: TRBV6-5
clone size: NA
J gene: TRBJ2-1
D gene: TRBD2
CDR3 protein: CASSSGLAYNEQFF
CDR3 DNA: TGTGCCAGCAGTTCGGGACTAGCGTACAATGAGCAGTTCTTC

V gene: TRBV6-5
clone size: NA
J gene: TRBJ2-5
D gene: NA
CDR3 protein: CASNKARETQYF
CDR3 DNA: TGTGCCAGCAATAAAGCTAGGGAGACCCAGTACTTC

V gene: TRBV11-2
clone size: NA
J gene: TRBJ2-7
D gene: TRBD1
CDR3 protein: CASSYPPGQGPYEQYF
CDR3 DNA: TGTGCCAGCAGCTACCCCCCGGGACAGGGACCCTACGAGCAGTACTTC

V gene: TRBV7-8
clone size: NA
J gene: TRBJ2-5
D gene: NA
CDR3 protein: CASSLAYNQETQYF
CDR3 DNA: TGTGCCAGCAGCTTAGCCTACAACCAAGAGACCCAGTACTTC

V gene: TRBV2
clone size: NA
J gene: TRBJ2-7
D gene: NA
CDR3 protein: CASSDSYEQYF
CDR3 DNA: TGTGCCAGCAGCGACAGCTACGAGCAGTACTTC

V gene: TRBV19
clone size: NA
J gene: TRBJ2-7
D gene: TRBD2
CDR3 protein: CASSATGGYEQYF
CDR3 DNA: TGTGCCAGTAGTGCAACGGGGGGCTACGAGCAGTACTTC

V gene: TRBV10-1
clone size: NA
J gene: TRBJ2-1
D gene: TRBD2
CDR3 protein: CASSGLAGVDEQFF
CDR3 DNA: TGCGCCAGCAGTGGACTAGCGGGCGTCGATGAGCAGTTCTTC

V gene: TRBV7-2
clone size: NA
J gene: TRBJ2-7
D gene: TRBD2
CDR3 protein: CASSLVPSGGWEEQYF
CDR3 DNA: TGTGCCAGCAGCTTAGTTCCTAGCGGGGGTTGGGAGGAGCAGTACTTC

V gene: TRBV6-5
clone size: NA
J gene: TRBJ1-4
D gene: TRBD1
CDR3 protein: CASSPGGYDEKLFF
CDR3 DNA: TGTGCCAGCAGCCCAGGGGGCTATGATGAAAAACTGTTTTTT

V gene: TRBV4-1
clone size: NA
J gene: TRBJ1-2
D gene: NA
CDR3 protein: CASSVGSTNYGYTF
CDR3 DNA: TGCGCCAGCAGCGTGGGGTCTACTAACTATGGCTACACCTTC

V gene: TRBV27
clone size: NA
J gene: TRBJ1-1
D gene: TRBD1
CDR3 protein: CASSLSGGMNTEAFF
CDR3 DNA: TGTGCCAGCAGTTTATCAGGGGGCATGAACACTGAAGCTTTCTTT

V gene: TRBV19
clone size: NA
J gene: TRBJ2-5
D gene: NA
CDR3 protein: CASSSSVIETQYF
CDR3 DNA: TGTGCCAGTAGTTCTTCAGTGATAGAGACCCAGTACTTC

V gene: TRBV10-2
clone size: medium-sized
J gene: TRBJ1-2
D gene: NA
CDR3 protein: CASSDESHLLNYGYTF
CDR3 DNA: TGCGCCAGCAGTGATGAGAGCCACTTGCTTAACTATGGCTACACCTTC

V gene: TRBV19
clone size: NA
J gene: TRBJ2-1
D gene: NA
CDR3 protein: CASSIAGNEQFF
CDR3 DNA: TGTGCCAGTAGTATAGCAGGCAATGAGCAGTTCTTC

V gene: TRBV27
clone size: medium-sized
J gene: TRBJ1-6
D gene: NA
CDR3 protein: CASSGLGGDSPLHF
CDR3 DNA: TGTGCCAGCAGTGGGTTGGGGGGGGATTCACCCCTCCACTTT

V gene: TRBV2
clone size: NA
J gene: TRBJ2-7
D gene: NA
CDR3 protein: CASSSPGYEQYF
CDR3 DNA: TGTGCCAGCAGCTCCCCGGGCTACGAGCAGTACTTC

V gene: TRBV7-3
clone size: NA
J gene: TRBJ1-1
D gene: NA
CDR3 protein: CASSSDGEWTEAFF
CDR3 DNA: TGTGCCAGCAGCTCGGACGGGGAATGGACTGAAGCTTTCTTT

V gene: TRBV7-9
clone size: NA
J gene: TRBJ1-6
D gene: NA
CDR3 protein: CASSTLTGSDSPLHF
CDR3 DNA: TGTGCCAGCAGCACCCTCACAGGGTCCGATTCACCCCTCCACTTT

V gene: TRBV5-1
clone size: NA
J gene: TRBJ1-2
D gene: NA
CDR3 protein: CASSLPGENYGYTF
CDR3 DNA: TGCGCCAGCAGCTTACCCGGTGAGAACTATGGCTACACCTTC

V gene: TRBV4-1
clone size: NA
J gene: TRBJ2-6
D gene: NA
CDR3 protein: CASSIRDANSGANVLTF
CDR3 DNA: TGCGCCAGCAGCATCCGGGACGCAAACTCTGGGGCCAACGTCCTGACTTTC

V gene: TRBV7-2
clone size: many
J gene: TRBJ1-2
D gene: NA
CDR3 protein: CASSPQEGVLGYTF
CDR3 DNA: TGTGCCAGCAGCCCGCAGGAGGGAGTCCTCGGCTACACCTTC

V gene: TRBV7-9
clone size: NA
J gene: TRBJ1-2
D gene: NA
CDR3 protein: CASSLDPNYGYTF
CDR3 DNA: TGTGCCAGCAGCTTAGATCCTAACTATGGCTACACCTTC

V gene: TRBV13
clone size: NA
J gene: TRBJ2-1
D gene: TRBD1
CDR3 protein: CASSAAGETGLVNEQFF
CDR3 DNA: TGTGCCAGCAGCGCCGCCGGGGAGACAGGGTTGGTCAATGAGCAGTTCTTC

V gene: TRBV18
clone size: NA
J gene: TRBJ1-1
D gene: NA
CDR3 protein: CASSPLEMNTEAFF
CDR3 DNA: TGTGCCAGCTCACCTCTGGAAATGAACACTGAAGCTTTCTTT

V gene: TRBV12-2
clone size: NA
J gene: TRBJ1-5
D gene: NA
CDR3 protein: CASRLAGLEVSQPQHF
CDR3 DNA: TGTGCAAGTCGCTTAGCCGGTCTGGAGGTTAGCCAGCCCCAGCATTTT